Sequencing of this T cell receptor beta chain was carried out in a study of T cells generated in artificial thymic organoids listed by TCRdb under 2017. Looking at the study overall: TCR alpha and beta CDR3 repertoires of in vitro artificial thymic organoid-derived CD8 single positive T cells were compared with thymic and peripheral blood naive CD8 T cells. Displayed repertoire sequencing data were described as representative of three independent experiments. The investigation overall reported the following: Physiological TCR clonotype diversity, comparable to that of thymic and blood naive CD8 T cells, was observed in organoid-derived CD8 single positive T cells. No skewed Valpha or Vbeta usage was observed in organoid-derived T cells, a finding that argues against dominance of unconventional lineages or clonal expansions.

This clonotype is categorized as medium-sized (0.01 to 0.1%). This clone's antigen is unknown. The input lacks base qualities; no much larger clone sits a single base away. TCRalpha and TCRbeta libraries were amplified separately by semi-nested PCR with Advantage 2 and reverse primers in the TRAC or TRBC constant regions. The amount of total RNA going into first-strand cDNA synthesis ranged between about 3.5 and 550 ng. TCR cDNA libraries were generated by 5'-RACE using the SMARTer PCR cDNA Synthesis kit, with a poly-dT primer employed for first-strand synthesis. Semi-nested constant-region reverse primers carried 5-nucleotide sample-specific barcodes, and products were cleaned with the Zymo DNA Clean and Concentrator-5 kit. Pools of up to ten barcoded samples were ligated to Illumina adaptors and sequenced on an Illumina MiSeq as 2 x 150 bp paired-end reads. Per the original workflow: After demultiplexing, reads were aligned with BLAT to a custom library containing all human TRAV, TRAJ, TRBV, TRBD and TRBJ combinations from IMGT. The best BLAT hits were picked using pslCDnaFilter (-maxAligns=1, -ignoreIntrons), and custom Perl scripts were used to calculate clonotype frequencies. The public reads were reprocessed in TCRdb via fastp at Q25 and MiXCR, keeping in-frame beta chains. Identical CDR3 proteins give one entry, which carries the most common genes and DNA. TCRdb, not the original authors, processed these V and J calls. The table for this sample lists 5,700 or so distinct CDR3 sequences; 20% to 30% of them were counted only once. The biggest ten clones account for roughly 3% of the sample.

The CDR3 has 15 amino acids, counting the end cysteine and phenylalanine. Solely the CDR3 DNA is kept, with 45 bases framed from the first base. V sheds 0 bases and J sheds 5 bases, leaving 10 bases between their ends. The CDR1 and CDR2 encoded by the germline V gene are SGHVS and FNYEAQ. Artificial thymic organoids were generated by aggregating human HSPCs with MS5 murine stromal cells transduced with human DLL1, and the organoids were cultured at an air-liquid interface. Organoids were seeded with FACS-purified CD34+CD3- hematopoietic stem and progenitor cells depleted of residual T cells. The culture medium for the organoids was serum-free RB27, which consists of RPMI 1640 supplemented with B27, FLT3L, IL-7 and ascorbic acid. Organoid and thymic CD3+TCRalphabeta+CD8 single positive T cells were FACS sorted before RNA extraction. For each sample, the RNeasy Micro kit was used to purify total RNA from approximately 40,000 to 200,000 sorted cells, and RNA quality was checked on an Agilent RNA 6000 Nano chip.

The source material was naive CD8+ T cells grown in artificial thymic organoids from cord blood stem and progenitor cells. Explained via the paper, the cell subset or site label denotes: CD3+TCRalphabeta+CD8SP T cells; for blood, CD45RO-CCR7+ naive CD8+ T cells. This sequence originates from a human donor who gave cord blood stem cells for thymic organoid culture, a cardiac surgery patient who gave postnatal thymus, or a blood donor (not recorded which). The chain is made from TRBV7-6 and TRBJ1-4, with the identity of the D gene unclear. The DNA sequence is as follows: TGTGCCAGCAGCTTAGCAACAGCTCCCAATGAAAAACTGTTTTTT. Its coded protein is CASSLATAPNEKLFF.